The sequence of this TCR beta chain was determined in a study of T cells in Graves' hyperthyroidism and ophthalmopathy. V shed 8 bases and J 2 bases; nucleotides not matched to a gene: 9. The CDR3 spans 15 residues. Germline CDR1 is DFQATT and CDR2 is SNEGSKA (reference sequence). The investigators amplified TCR beta CDR3 regions from RNA transcripts. First-round RT-PCR with HTBI primers amplified the TCR CDR3 region. TCRdb passed the multiplex PCR reads through MiXCR, listing each CDR3 protein once. In the table there are approximately 640,000 distinct CDR3 sequences, roughly 17% of which are singletons. The PBMCs studied were ones that came from 8.5 to 10 ml fresh peripheral blood.

The chain combines TRBV20-1 with TRBJ1-5; TRBD1 agrees at 10 bases. This clonotype was obtained from a man aged 45-60 years with Graves' hyperthyroidism. Source material: blood. As DNA, the CDR3 is TGCAGTACCCCAGCCGGGACAGGGGGCAATCAGCCCCAGCATTTT. Translating it yields CSTPAGTGGNQPQHF.